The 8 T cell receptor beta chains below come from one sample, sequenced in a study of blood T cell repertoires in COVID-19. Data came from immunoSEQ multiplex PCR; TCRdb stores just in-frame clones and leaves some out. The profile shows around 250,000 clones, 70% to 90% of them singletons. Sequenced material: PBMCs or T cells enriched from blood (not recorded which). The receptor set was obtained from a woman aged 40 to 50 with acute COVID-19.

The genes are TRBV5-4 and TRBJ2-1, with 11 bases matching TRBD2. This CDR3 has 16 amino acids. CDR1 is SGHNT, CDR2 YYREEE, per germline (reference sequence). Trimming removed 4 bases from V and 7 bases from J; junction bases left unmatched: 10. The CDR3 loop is CASSVITSGSRNEQFF. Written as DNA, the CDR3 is TGTGCCAGCAGCGTAATAACTAGCGGGAGTAGGAATGAGCAGTTCTTC.

CDR3 amino acids: CASSFSPGESNSPLHF. CDR3 coding DNA: TGCGCCAGCAGCTTCTCCCCAGGGGAGAGTAATTCACCCCTCCACTTT. The chain is built from TRBV5-1 and TRBJ1-6; a possible D gene is TRBD1 (6 bases). With 2 bases removed from V and 6 bases from J, the gap between germline ends came to 15 bases. Looked up from germline, CDR1 is SGHRS and CDR2 is YFSETQ. The CDR3 loop spans 16 amino acids. The variable domain in full, completed from reference TRBV5-1 and TRBJ1-6, reads KAGVTQTPRYLIKTRGQQVTLSCSPISGHRSVSWYQQTPGQGLQFLFEYFSETQRNKGNFPGRFSGRQFSNSRSEMNVSTLELGDSALYLCASSFSPGESNSPLHFGNGTRLTVT.

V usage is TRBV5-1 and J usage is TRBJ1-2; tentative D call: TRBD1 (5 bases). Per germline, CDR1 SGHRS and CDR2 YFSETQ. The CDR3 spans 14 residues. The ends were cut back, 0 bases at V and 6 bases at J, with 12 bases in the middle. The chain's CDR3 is CASSLVPGPHGYTF. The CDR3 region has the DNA TGCGCCAGCAGCTTGGTCCCAGGGCCTCATGGCTACACCTTC. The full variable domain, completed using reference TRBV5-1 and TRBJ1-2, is KAGVTQTPRYLIKTRGQQVTLSCSPISGHRSVSWYQQTPGQGLQFLFEYFSETQRNKGNFPGRFSGRQFSNSRSEMNVSTLELGDSALYLCASSLVPGPHGYTFGSGTRLTVV.

In DNA form, the CDR3 reads TGTGCCAGCAGCGAAACCGGGACAGGGGTTGGGTACACCTTC. This sequence encodes CASSETGTGVGYTF. The rearrangement joins TRBV9 to TRBJ1-2; TRBD1 aligns across 10 bases. With V trimmed by 3 bases and J by 11 bases, 10 bases remained unmatched. In germline, CDR1 is SGDLS, CDR2 YYNGEE. CDR3 length: 14 amino acids. The entire variable domain, with the rest obtained from reference TRBV9 and TRBJ1-2, is as follows: DSGVTQTPKHLITATGQRVTLRCSPRSGDLSVYWYQQSLDQGLQFLIQYYNGEERAKGNILERFSAQQFPDLHSELNLSSLELGDSALYFCASSETGTGVGYTFGSGTRLTVV.

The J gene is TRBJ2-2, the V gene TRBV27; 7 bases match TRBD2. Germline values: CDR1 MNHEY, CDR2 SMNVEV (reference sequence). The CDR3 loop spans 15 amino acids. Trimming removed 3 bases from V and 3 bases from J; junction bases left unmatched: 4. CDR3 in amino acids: CASSFATSYTGELFF. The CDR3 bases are TGTGCCAGCAGTTTTGCGACTAGCTACACCGGGGAGCTGTTTTTT.

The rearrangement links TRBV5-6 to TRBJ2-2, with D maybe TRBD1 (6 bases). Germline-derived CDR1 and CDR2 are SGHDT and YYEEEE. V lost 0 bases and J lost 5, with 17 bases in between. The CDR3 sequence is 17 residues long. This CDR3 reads CASSLVGHRLGTGELFF. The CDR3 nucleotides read TGTGCCAGCAGCTTGGTGGGACACCGTTTGGGAACCGGGGAGCTGTTTTTT.

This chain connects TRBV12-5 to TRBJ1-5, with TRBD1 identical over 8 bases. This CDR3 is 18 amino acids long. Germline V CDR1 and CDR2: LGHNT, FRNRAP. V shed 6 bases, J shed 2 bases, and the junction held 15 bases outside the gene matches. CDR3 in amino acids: CASGNVRPGQARNQPQHF. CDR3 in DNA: TGTGCTAGTGGCAATGTAAGACCGGGACAGGCCCGCAATCAGCCCCAGCATTTT.

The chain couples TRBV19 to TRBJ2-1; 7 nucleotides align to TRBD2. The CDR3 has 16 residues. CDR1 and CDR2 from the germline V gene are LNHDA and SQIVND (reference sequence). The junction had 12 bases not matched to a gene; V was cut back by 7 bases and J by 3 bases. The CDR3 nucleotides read TGTGCCAGTACCCTAACAAGCGGGATTGGCTACAATGAGCAGTTCTTC. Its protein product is CASTLTSGIGYNEQFF.